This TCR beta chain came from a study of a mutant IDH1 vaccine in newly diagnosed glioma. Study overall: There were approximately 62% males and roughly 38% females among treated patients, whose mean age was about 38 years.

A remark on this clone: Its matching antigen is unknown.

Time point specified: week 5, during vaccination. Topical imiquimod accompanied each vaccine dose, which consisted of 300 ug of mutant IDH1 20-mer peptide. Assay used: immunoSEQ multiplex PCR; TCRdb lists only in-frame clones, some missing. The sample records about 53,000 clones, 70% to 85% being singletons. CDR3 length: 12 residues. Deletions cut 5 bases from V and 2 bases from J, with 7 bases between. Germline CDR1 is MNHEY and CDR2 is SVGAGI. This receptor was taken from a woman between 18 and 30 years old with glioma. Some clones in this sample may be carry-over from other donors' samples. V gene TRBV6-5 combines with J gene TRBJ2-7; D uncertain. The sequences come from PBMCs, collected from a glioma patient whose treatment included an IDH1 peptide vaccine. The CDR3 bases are TGTGCCAGCAGTCGTCTGGCCTACGAGCAGTACTTC. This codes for CASSRLAYEQYF.